These 20 T cell receptor beta chains were sequenced from one sample in a study of spatial heterogeneity in lung cancer. Findings and caveats of the study: Mutation counts in tumors were tracked by counts of expanded intratumoral alpha and beta TCRs.

These receptors have no known antigen. As to time point: sample taken at primary tumor resection. TCRdb re-called the 5' RACE reads with MiXCR, one entry per CDR3 protein. This sample has roughly 150 distinct CDR3 sequences, with 29% found just once. The sequenced sample was lung tumor tissue, obtained at surgery. These receptors originate from a female donor with early-stage non-small cell lung cancer.

By share, this clonotype ranks as large (0.1 to 1%). As an off-target read in a library built for alpha chains, this beta chain has a frequency of little significance. J is TRBJ1-3 and V is TRBV4-3, with D possibly being TRBD1 (5 bases). This CDR3 comprises 15 residues. CDR1 LGHNA and CDR2 YSLEER come from the germline V gene. V was cut by 0 bases and J by 4 bases, with 10 bases left in between. CDR3 nucleotide sequence: TGCGCCAGCAGCCAAGATACGGGGCCGGGAAACACCATATATTTT. This translates into CASSQDTGPGNTIYF.

This clonotype was counted only a few times. This beta chain appears as a stray read in a library generated for alpha chains; its size is not informative. CDR3 in DNA: TGTGCCATCAGTGAGTCTCAGGACTTGAACACTGAAGCTTTCTTT. Encoded protein: CAISESQDLNTEAFF. The chain has TRBV10-3 and TRBJ1-1; D is uncertain. V dropped 0 bases and J dropped 0 bases, with 8 bases sitting between them. The CDR3 is 15 amino acids. From germline, CDR1 is ENHRY and CDR2 SYGVKD.

This clonotype was detected only a few times. A library made for alpha chains picked up this beta chain off target, so its size means little. The chain employs TRBV2 and TRBJ2-2, with D unresolved. Germline-derived CDR1 and CDR2 are SNHLY and FYNNEI. V was cut by 1 base and J by 1 base, with 1 base left in between. This CDR3 is 13 amino acids long. As DNA, the CDR3 is TGTGCCAGCAGTGAAGGGAACACCGGGGAGCTGTTTTTT. It codes for CASSEGNTGELFF. Full variable domain (outside the CDR3, taken from reference TRBV2 and TRBJ2-2): EPEVTQTPSHQVTQMGQEVILRCVPISNHLYFYWYRQILGQKVEFLVSFYNNEISEKSEIFDDQFSVERPDGSNFTLKIRSTKLEDSAMYFCASSEGNTGELFFGEGSRLTVL.

Points on this clonotype: This beta chain appears as a stray read in a library generated for alpha chains; its size is not informative. J is TRBJ2-1 and V is TRBV7-9; TRBD1 might be the D (6 bases). V was pared by 5 bases and J by 4 bases, with 18 bases between. The CDR3 has 16 amino acids. Germline-derived CDR1 and CDR2 are SEHNR and FQNEAQ (reference sequence). This chain's CDR3 is CASSIPPGQGYNEQFF. DNA of the CDR3: TGTGCCAGCAGCATCCCTCCTGGTCAGGGGTACAATGAGCAGTTCTTC.

By frequency in the sample, this clonotype is large. This beta chain represents an off-target read in a library built for alpha chains; its size is of limited meaning. The chain combines TRBV14 with TRBJ2-3, with D possibly TRBD2 on 5 matching bases. CDR3 length equals 12 residues. V lost 1 base and J lost 12, with 11 bases in between. The V gene's germline CDR1 is SGHDN and CDR2 FVKESK. CDR3 protein: CASSQGETLQYF. The CDR3 DNA reads as TGTGCCAGCAGCCAAGGGGAGACTTTACAGTATTTT. The full variable domain, rest sourced from reference TRBV14 and TRBJ2-3, is EAGVTQFPSHSVIEKGQTVTLRCDPISGHDNLYWYRRVMGKEIKFLLHFVKESKQDESGMPNNRFLAERTGGTYSTLKVQPAELEDSGVYFCASSQGETLQYFGPGTRLTVL.

A remark on this clonotype: This beta chain is a stray read from a library made for alpha chains; its abundance is not meaningful. The V and J genes are TRBV28 and TRBJ2-7; D ambiguous. Germline V gene lookup returns CDR1 MDHEN and CDR2 SYDVKM. Trimming took off 6 bases at V and 5 bases at J, with 20 bases between the two ends. The CDR3 has 15 residues. The CDR3 nucleotides are TGTGCCAGCAGCCTGCCGGAACTCATGAGCAACGAGCAGTACTTC. Its translation: CASSLPELMSNEQYF.

This clonotype has more than one count but fewer than ten. This beta chain turned up in a library designed for alpha chains; as an off-target read, its abundance says little. The V call is TRBV11-2, the J call TRBJ1-1, with D tentatively TRBD1 (5 bases). The CDR3 is 13 residues long. Trimming removed 5 bases at V and 2 bases at J, with 9 bases between. Germline V gene sequence: CDR1 SGHAT, CDR2 FQNNGV. The CDR3 loop is CASSHGQNTEAFF. The CDR3 nucleotides read TGTGCCAGCAGCCACGGACAAAACACTGAAGCTTTCTTT.

On this clonotype itself: Little can be read into the size of this beta chain, an off-target read in a library designed for alpha chains. This rearrangement joins TRBV6-2 or TRBV6-3 to TRBJ1-1; D not certain. With 8 bases removed from V and 1 base from J, the gap between germline ends came to 17 bases. Germline loops: CDR1 MNHEY, CDR2 SVGEGT. The CDR3 covers 15 residues. The CDR3 DNA reads as TGTGCCAGCGGCGAACAGAGCTTTGGGAACACTGAAGCTTTCTTT. Residues: CASGEQSFGNTEAFF.

Worth noting for this clonotype: This beta chain is a stray read from a library made for alpha chains; its abundance is not meaningful. The chain carries TRBV28 and TRBJ2-7; no clear D gene. CDR1 is MDHEN and CDR2 is SYDVKM in the germline V gene. Trimming took 8 bases from V and 2 from J, leaving 13 bases between them. The CDR3 spans 13 residues. CDR3 sequence reads: CASVRSSPYEQYF. The CDR3 coding sequence is TGTGCCAGCGTGCGTTCGTCGCCCTACGAGCAGTACTTC.

This clonotype is large by share. A library made for alpha chains picked up this beta chain off target, so its size means little. J is TRBJ2-3 and V is TRBV20-1; 9 nucleotides match TRBD2. The CDR3 length is 15 residues. Germline-derived CDR1 and CDR2 are DFQATT and SNEGSKA (reference sequence). Losses at the gene ends were 6 bases for V and 4 bases for J; bases not matched to a gene: 11. The CDR3 DNA reads TGCAGTGCCAGGACCATGGCGGGAGGGTCAGATACGCAGTATTTT. Translation: CSARTMAGGSDTQYF.

This clonotype occurred a few times. This beta chain lies outside the target of a library built for alpha chains; its clone size means little. This chain connects TRBV6-2 or TRBV6-3 to TRBJ2-7, with 10 bases matching TRBD2. CDR1 is MNHEY, CDR2 SVGEGT, per germline. J was trimmed by 6 bases and V by 4 bases; bases with no gene match: 3. The CDR3 has 13 residues. The CDR3 DNA reads TGTGCCAGCAGTTTGGCTAGCGGGGGCGAGCAGTACTTC. This codes for CASSLASGGEQYF.

Concerning this clonotype itself: One end of the junction fails to match germline, which may point to a read error. In a library made to pick up alpha chains, this beta chain is a stray read with a size that means little. The chain carries TRBV6-4 and TRBJ2-1, with D perhaps matching TRBD1 or TRBD2 (6 bases each). Germline V CDR1 and CDR2: MRHNA, SNTAGT. CDR3 length: 16 amino acids. The CDR3: CDSSAGGAGSYNEQFF. CDR3 DNA sequence: TGTGACAGCAGTGCCGGGGGCGCCGGCTCCTACAATGAGCAGTTCTTC.

This clonotype appeared once. The junction departs from the called germline gene at one end, perhaps through a read error. In a library made to pick up alpha chains, this beta chain is a stray read with a size that means little. The chain employs TRBV18 and TRBJ1-1, with a possible D match to TRBD1 (5 bases). The germline CDR1 and CDR2 sequences are KGHSH and LQKENI. The CDR3 length is 15 residues. The CDR3 nucleotides read TGTGCTAGCTCAACAATGGGGGTTATGAACACTGAAGCTTTCTTT. This gives the protein CASSTMGVMNTEAFF.

This clonotype was counted only a few times. This beta chain was picked up by a library intended for alpha chains and is off target, so its count carries little meaning. This chain joins TRBV29-1 and TRBJ1-1, with D unclear. CDR3 size: 13 residues. V gave up 0 bases and J gave up 0 bases, with 5 bases separating them. From germline, CDR1 is SQVTM and CDR2 ANQGSEA. CDR3 residues: CSVEDHLNTEAFF. DNA for the CDR3: TGCAGCGTTGAAGATCACCTGAACACTGAAGCTTTCTTT.

In the case of this clonotype: The size of this beta chain means little, since it is a stray read in a library made for alpha chains. The chain has TRBV30 and TRBJ2-7; D is uncertain. The V end lost 2 bases, the J end lost 12 bases, and 14 bases lay between the germline ends. This CDR3 region has 11 residues. Germline assignment: CDR1 GTSNPN and CDR2 SVGIG (reference sequence). CDR3 bases: TGTGCCTGGAGTCTCAAAGGCCTGGCGTACTTC. Amino acids: CAWSLKGLAYF.

This clonotype has just a few counts. This beta chain slipped into a library made for alpha chains as a stray read, so its size is not meaningful. This rearrangement joins TRBV30 to TRBJ2-3; TRBD2 matches 12 bases. Unmatched junction bases numbered 4, after V lost 3 bases and J lost 3 bases. The germline gives CDR1 GTSNPN, CDR2 SVGIG (reference sequence). The CDR3 is 15 residues long. CDR3 coding DNA: TGTGCCTGGAGGACTAGCGGGAGAAGGACAGATACGCAGTATTTT. Protein product: CAWRTSGRRTDTQYF.

With regard to this clonotype: Since it is a stray read in a library aimed at alpha chains, this beta chain has a size that is not meaningful. The V and J genes are TRBV7-8 and TRBJ2-6; D is possibly TRBD1 (5 bases). This CDR3 contains 15 residues. Trimming removed 5 bases from V and 1 base from J, with 9 bases in between. From germline, CDR1 is SGHVS and CDR2 FQNEAQ. The CDR3 region has the DNA TGTGCCAGCAGCCCAGGGATGTCTGGGGCCAACGTCCTGACTTTC. Translating it yields CASSPGMSGANVLTF.

This clonotype is labeled as hyperexpanded. Since the library was made to target alpha chains, this beta chain is a stray read and its abundance is not meaningful. The chain uses TRBV6-5 and TRBJ2-3, with D possibly being TRBD2 (6 bases). V dropped 7 bases and J dropped 3 bases, with 8 bases sitting between them. This CDR3 is built from 12 residues. Germline V lookup: CDR1 MNHEY, CDR2 SVGAGI. The CDR3 nucleotides read TGTGCCAGCAAGGGAGGTACAGATACGCAGTATTTT. Protein: CASKGGTDTQYF.

Of note for this clonotype: A library prepared for alpha chains yielded this beta chain as an off-target read; its size is of little meaning. The V call is TRBV28, the J call TRBJ2-3; D not certain. Trimming took off 2 bases at V and 8 bases at J, with 14 bases between the two ends. CDR1 is MDHEN and CDR2 is SYDVKM in the germline V gene. CDR3 length: 14 amino acids. CDR3 loop: CASSLLGIFPTQYF. CDR3 coding DNA: TGTGCCAGCAGTTTACTAGGTATCTTTCCTACGCAGTATTTT.

Notes on this clonotype: With the library built for alpha chains, this beta chain is off target and its frequency is not meaningful. V is TRBV3-1 and J is TRBJ1-1; no reliable D call. The CDR3 extends over 13 amino acids. Trimming stripped 6 bases from V and 1 base from J, with 9 bases between. CDR1 is LGHDT and CDR2 is YNNKEL in the germline V gene (reference sequence). The CDR3 region is CASSTRRNTEAFF. As DNA, the CDR3 is TGTGCCAGCAGTACGAGGAGGAACACTGAAGCTTTCTTT.